This T cell receptor (beta chain) was sequenced in a study of blood T cell repertoires in COVID-19. Study-wide background: Italy, Spain and the United States were the sources of the convalescent and acute COVID-19 samples.

Produced via immunoSEQ multiplex PCR; TCRdb's table is partial and in-frame only. The sample carries about 410,000 clones, about nine tenths recorded once. Points on this clone: The junction and the germline gene differ at one end; a read error may be behind it.

The germline V gene encodes CDR1 SNHLY and CDR2 FYNNEI. The CDR3 covers 16 residues. The material sequenced was peripheral blood. This sequence originates from a woman aged 25 to 39 with active or convalescent COVID-19. V and J are TRBV2 and TRBJ1-3, with 7 positions matching TRBD1. CDR3 protein: CASSEGGTGSGNTIYF. CDR3 DNA: TGTGCCAGCAGCGAAGGGGGCACTGGCTCTGGAAACACCATATATTTT.